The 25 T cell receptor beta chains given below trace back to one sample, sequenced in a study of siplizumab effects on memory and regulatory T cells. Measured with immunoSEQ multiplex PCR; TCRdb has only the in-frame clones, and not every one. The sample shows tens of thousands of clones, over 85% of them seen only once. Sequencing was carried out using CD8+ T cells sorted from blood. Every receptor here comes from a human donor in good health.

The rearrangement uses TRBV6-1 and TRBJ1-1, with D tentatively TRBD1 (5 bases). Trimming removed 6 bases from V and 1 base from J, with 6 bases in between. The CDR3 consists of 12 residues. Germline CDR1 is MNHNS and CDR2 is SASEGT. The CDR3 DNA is TGTGCCAGCAGGGGGCGGAACACTGAAGCTTTCTTT. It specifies CASRGRNTEAFF.

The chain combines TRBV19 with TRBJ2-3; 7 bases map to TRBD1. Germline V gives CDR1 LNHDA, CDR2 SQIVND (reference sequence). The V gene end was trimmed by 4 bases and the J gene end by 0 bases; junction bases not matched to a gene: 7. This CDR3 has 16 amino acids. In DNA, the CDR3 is TGTGCCAGTAGTAAGGGACAGACCGCTAGCACAGATACGCAGTATTTT. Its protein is CASSKGQTASTDTQYF.

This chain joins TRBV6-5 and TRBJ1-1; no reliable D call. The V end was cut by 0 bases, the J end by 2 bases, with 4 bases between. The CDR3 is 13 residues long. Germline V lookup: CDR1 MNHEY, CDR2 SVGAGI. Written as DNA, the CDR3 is TGTGCCAGCAGTTACTCGACTAACACTGAAGCTTTCTTT. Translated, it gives CASSYSTNTEAFF.

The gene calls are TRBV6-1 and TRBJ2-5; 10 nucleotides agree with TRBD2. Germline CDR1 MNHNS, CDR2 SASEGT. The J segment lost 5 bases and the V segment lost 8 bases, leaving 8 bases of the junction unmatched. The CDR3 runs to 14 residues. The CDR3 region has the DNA TGTGCCAGCGGACCGGGACTAGCGTTGGAGACCCAGTACTTC. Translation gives CASGPGLALETQYF.

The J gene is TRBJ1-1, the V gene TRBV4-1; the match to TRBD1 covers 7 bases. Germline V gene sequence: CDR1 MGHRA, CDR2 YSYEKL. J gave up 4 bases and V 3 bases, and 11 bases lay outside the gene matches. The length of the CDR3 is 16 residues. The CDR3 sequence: CASSQHRDSYLTEAFF. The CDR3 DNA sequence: TGCGCCAGCAGCCAGCACCGGGACAGTTATCTCACTGAAGCTTTCTTT.

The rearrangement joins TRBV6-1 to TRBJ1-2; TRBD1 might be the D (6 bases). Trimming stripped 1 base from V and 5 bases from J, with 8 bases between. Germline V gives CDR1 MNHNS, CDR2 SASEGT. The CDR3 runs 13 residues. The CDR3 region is CASSEVGQYGYTF. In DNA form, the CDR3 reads TGTGCCAGCAGTGAAGTTGGACAGTATGGCTACACCTTC.

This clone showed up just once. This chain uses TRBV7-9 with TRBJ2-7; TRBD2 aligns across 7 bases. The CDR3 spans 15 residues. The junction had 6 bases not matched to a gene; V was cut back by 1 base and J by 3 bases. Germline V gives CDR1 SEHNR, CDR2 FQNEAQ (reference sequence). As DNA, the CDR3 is TGTGCCAGCAGCTTAGAAAGGGGACTAAACTACGAGCAGTACTTC. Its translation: CASSLERGLNYEQYF.

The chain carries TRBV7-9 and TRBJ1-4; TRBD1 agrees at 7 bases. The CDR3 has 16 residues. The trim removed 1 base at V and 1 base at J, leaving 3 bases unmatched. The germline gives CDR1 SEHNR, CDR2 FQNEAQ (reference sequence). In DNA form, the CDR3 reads TGTGCCAGCAGCTTAGTTGCAGGGGGAACTAATGAAAAACTGTTTTTT. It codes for CASSLVAGGTNEKLFF.

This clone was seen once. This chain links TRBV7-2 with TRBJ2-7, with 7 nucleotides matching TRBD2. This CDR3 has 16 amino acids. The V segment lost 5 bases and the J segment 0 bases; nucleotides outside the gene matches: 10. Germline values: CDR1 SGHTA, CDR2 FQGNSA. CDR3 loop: CASSATEGGISYEQYF. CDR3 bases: TGTGCCAGCAGCGCAACTGAGGGAGGGATCTCCTACGAGCAGTACTTC.

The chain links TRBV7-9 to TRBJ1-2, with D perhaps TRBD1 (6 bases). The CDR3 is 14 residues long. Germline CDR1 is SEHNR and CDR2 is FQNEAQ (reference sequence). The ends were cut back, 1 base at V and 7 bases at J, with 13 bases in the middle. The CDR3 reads CASSLVQGPLGYTF. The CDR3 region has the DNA TGTGCCAGCAGCTTAGTCCAGGGGCCCCTTGGCTACACCTTC.

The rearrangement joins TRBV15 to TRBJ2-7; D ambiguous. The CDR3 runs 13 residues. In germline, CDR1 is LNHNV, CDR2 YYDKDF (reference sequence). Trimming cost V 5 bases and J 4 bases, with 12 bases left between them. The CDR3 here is CATSAENSYEQYF. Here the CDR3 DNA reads TGTGCCACCAGCGCAGAGAACTCATACGAGCAGTACTTC.

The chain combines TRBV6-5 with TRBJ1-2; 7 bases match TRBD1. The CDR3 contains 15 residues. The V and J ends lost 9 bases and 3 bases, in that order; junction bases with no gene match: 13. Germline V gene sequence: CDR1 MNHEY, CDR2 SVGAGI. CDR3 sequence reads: CASTSLEGAYYGYTF. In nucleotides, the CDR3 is TGTGCCAGTACTAGCCTCGAGGGGGCTTACTATGGCTACACCTTC.

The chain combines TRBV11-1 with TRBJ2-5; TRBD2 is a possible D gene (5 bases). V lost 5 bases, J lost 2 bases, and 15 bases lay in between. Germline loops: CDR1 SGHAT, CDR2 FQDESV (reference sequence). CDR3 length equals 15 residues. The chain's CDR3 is CASSPSDSRQETQYF. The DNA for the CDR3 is TGTGCCAGCAGCCCCTCGGACTCACGGCAAGAGACCCAGTACTTC.

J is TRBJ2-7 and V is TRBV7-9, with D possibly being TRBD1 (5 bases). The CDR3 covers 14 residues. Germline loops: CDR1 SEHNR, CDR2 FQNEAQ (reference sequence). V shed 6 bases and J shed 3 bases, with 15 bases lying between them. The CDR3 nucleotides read TGTGCCAGCAGTTCCGACAGCCCCTTCTACGAGCAGTACTTC. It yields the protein CASSSDSPFYEQYF.

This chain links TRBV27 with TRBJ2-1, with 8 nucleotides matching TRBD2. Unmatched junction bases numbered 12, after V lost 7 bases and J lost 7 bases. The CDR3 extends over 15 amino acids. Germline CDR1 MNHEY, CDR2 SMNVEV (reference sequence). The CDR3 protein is CASTVAGIPSNEQFF. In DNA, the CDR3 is TGTGCCAGCACGGTAGCGGGAATTCCATCAAATGAGCAGTTCTTC.

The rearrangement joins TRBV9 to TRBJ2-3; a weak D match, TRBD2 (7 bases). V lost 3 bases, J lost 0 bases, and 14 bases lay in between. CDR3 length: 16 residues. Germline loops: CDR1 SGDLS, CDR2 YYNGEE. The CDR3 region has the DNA TGTGCCAGCAGCGCGGACAGCGGGGCTAGCACAGATACGCAGTATTTT. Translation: CASSADSGASTDTQYF.

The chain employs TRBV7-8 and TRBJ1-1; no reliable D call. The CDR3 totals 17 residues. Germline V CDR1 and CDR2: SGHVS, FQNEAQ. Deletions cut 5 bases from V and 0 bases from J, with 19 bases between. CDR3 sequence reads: CASSPRWGRNMNTEAFF. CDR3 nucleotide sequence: TGTGCCAGCAGCCCCCGGTGGGGTAGGAACATGAACACTGAAGCTTTCTTT. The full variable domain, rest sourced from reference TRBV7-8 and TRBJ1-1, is GAGVSQSPRYKVAKRGQDVALRCDPISGHVSLFWYQQALGQGPEFLTYFQNEAQLDKSGLPSDRFFAERPEGSVSTLKIQRTQQEDSAVYLCASSPRWGRNMNTEAFFGQGTRLTVV.

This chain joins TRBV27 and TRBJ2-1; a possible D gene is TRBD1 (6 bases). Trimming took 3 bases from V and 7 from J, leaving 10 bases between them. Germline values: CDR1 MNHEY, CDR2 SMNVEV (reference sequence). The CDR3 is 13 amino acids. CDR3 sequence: CASSLGAGNEQFF. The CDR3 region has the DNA TGTGCCAGCAGTTTGGGGGCTGGTAATGAGCAGTTCTTC.

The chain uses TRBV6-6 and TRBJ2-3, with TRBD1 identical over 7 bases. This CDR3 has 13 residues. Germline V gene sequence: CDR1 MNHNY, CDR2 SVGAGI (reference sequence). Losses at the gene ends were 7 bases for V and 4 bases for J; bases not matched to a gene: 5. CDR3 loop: CASTGGPSDTQYF. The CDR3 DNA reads TGTGCCAGCACAGGGGGTCCGTCAGATACGCAGTATTTT.

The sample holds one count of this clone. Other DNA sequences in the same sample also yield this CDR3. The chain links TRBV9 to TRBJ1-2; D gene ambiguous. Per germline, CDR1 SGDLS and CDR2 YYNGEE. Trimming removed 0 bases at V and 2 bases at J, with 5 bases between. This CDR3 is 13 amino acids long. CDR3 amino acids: CASSVAENYGYTF. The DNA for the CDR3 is TGTGCCAGCAGCGTAGCAGAAAACTATGGCTACACCTTC.

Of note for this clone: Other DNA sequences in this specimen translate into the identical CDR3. The CDR3 coding sequence is TGTGCCAGCAGCCCCACTAGCGGGAGCTACAATGAGCAGTTCTTC. Residues: CASSPTSGSYNEQFF. The rearrangement joins TRBV7-9 to TRBJ2-1, with 11 bases aligning to TRBD2. Germline lookup yields CDR1 SEHNR and CDR2 FQNEAQ (reference sequence). This CDR3 is 15 amino acids long. V shed 5 bases and J 3 bases; nucleotides not matched to a gene: 3.

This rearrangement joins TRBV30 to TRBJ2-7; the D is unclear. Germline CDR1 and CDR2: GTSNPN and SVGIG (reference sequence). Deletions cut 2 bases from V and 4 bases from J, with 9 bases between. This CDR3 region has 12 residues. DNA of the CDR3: TGTGCCTGGAGTTATACGGATTACGAGCAGTACTTC. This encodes CAWSYTDYEQYF.

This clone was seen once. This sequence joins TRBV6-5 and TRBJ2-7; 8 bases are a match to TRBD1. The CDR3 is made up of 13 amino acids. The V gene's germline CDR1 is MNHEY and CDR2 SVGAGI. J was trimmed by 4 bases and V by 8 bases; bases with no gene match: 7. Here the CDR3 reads CASLLTGGYEQYF. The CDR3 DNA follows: TGTGCCAGCCTCTTAACAGGGGGATACGAGCAGTACTTC.

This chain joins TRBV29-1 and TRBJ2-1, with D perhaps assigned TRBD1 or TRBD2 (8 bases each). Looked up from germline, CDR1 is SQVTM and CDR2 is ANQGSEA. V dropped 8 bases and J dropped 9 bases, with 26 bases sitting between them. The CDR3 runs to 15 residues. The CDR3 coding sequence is TGCAGCACAAGCCCCGCAGGGGGCCGGGGGGGTGAGCAGTTCTTC. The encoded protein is CSTSPAGGRGGEQFF.

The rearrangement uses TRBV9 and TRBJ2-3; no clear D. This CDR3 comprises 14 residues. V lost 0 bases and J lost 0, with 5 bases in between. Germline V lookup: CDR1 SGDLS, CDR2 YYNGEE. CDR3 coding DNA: TGTGCCAGCAGCGTAGAGTATAGCACAGATACGCAGTATTTT. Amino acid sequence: CASSVEYSTDTQYF.